The source of this T cell receptor beta chain is a study of identical twins. Findings of the study overall: It was cross-sectional statistical analysis, not following the same donors, that the conclusions relied on. Twins shared beta out-of-frame sequences in excess, but this excess was weaker.

This clonotype occurred a few times. Its matching antigen is unknown. TCRdb passed the 5' RACE reads through MiXCR, listing each CDR3 protein once. The top ten clones hold roughly 1.6% of a sample with approximately 630,000 distinct CDR3 sequences, about 7.1% of them seen once. This sample also appeared in a second study, on yellow fever vaccine responses in identical twins.

This clonotype originated in a woman between 18 and 29 years old in good health. Sequenced sample: PBMCs.

CDR3 sequence: CASSQGASGGAGETQYF. In DNA, the CDR3 is TGCGCCAGCAGCCAAGGTGCTAGCGGGGGGGCCGGAGAGACCCAGTACTTC. The chain uses TRBV4-1 and TRBJ2-5; 12 bases agree with TRBD2. Looked up from germline, CDR1 is MGHRA and CDR2 is YSYEKL. The CDR3 is 17 amino acids. Losses at the gene ends were 1 base for V and 4 bases for J; bases not matched to a gene: 7.